This T cell receptor (beta chain) was observed in a study of shared clonotypes between healthy human individuals. Deep was the level at which the assay was run. Several immunoSEQ plates received, in even portions, the genomic DNA of each subset. Profiled with immunoSEQ multiplex PCR; TCRdb holds only in-frame clones, not every one. The sample holds 530,000 or so clones, nearly 80% seen once. Overall study results and limits: Tissues were not sampled, only blood, and their repertoires likely differ.

Adults of Caucasian background living in Nashville, Tennessee made up all donors. On this clone itself: Its antigen is still unknown.

The source is a woman in her thirties or forties in good health. Some clones in this sample may be carry-over from other donors' samples. Sequencing was carried out using PBMCs.

In nucleotides, the CDR3 is TGTGCCAGCAGCTCGACAGGGGATACGCAGTATTTT. Protein product: CASSSTGDTQYF. The rearrangement links TRBV7-6 to TRBJ2-3; 7 bases line up with TRBD1. Per germline, CDR1 SGHVS and CDR2 FNYEAQ. CDR3 length: 12 amino acids. After removal of 4 bases from V and 6 bases from J, the junction contained 1 base not matched to a gene. The full variable domain, in which reference TRBV7-6 and TRBJ2-3 provide the parts outside the CDR3, is GAGVSQSPRYKVTKRGQDVALRCDPISGHVSLYWYRQALGQGPEFLTYFNYEAQQDKSGLPNDRFSAERPEGSISTLTIQRTEQRDSAMYRCASSSTGDTQYFGPGTRLTVL.